The next 26 T cell receptor beta chains were all read from a single sample in a study of regulatory T cells in long-lasting Graves disease. Relying on iRepertoire HTBI primers and Arm-PCR of CDR3 regions, the team built TCR beta libraries. TCRdb fed the multiplex PCR reads into MiXCR, producing one record per CDR3 protein. Among 350,000 to 450,000 distinct CDR3 sequences listed, 12% were seen once. Time point given: newly diagnosed GD, antithyroid drugs for less than 3 months. PBMC RNA served as the TCR library source. The same data also contributed to another study, on T cells in Graves' hyperthyroidism and ophthalmopathy.

The source material was peripheral blood mononuclear cells (PBMCs), sampled at new diagnosis, from a patient treated with antithyroid drugs. The receptor source for this set is a woman between 18 and 29 years old with Graves disease.

This chain uses TRBV14 with TRBJ2-7; D is unresolved. The CDR3 is 13 amino acids. Looked up from germline, CDR1 is SGHDN and CDR2 is FVKESK. Between the trimmed V and J ends, which lost 1 base and 3 bases, there was a span of 7 bases. CDR3 loop: CASSQVHGYEQYV. Here the CDR3 DNA reads TGTGCCAGCAGCCAAGTCCATGGCTACGAGCAGTACGTC.

This clonotype was recorded at least ten times. J is TRBJ2-1 and V is TRBV7-3; no clear D. CDR3 length equals 14 residues. V gave up 5 bases and J gave up 2 bases, with 10 bases separating them. Germline V gives CDR1 SGHTA, CDR2 FQGTGA. CDR3 loop: CASSPTGPYNEQFF. CDR3 DNA: TGTGCCAGCAGCCCGACCGGGCCCTACAATGAGCAGTTCTTC. The whole variable domain, remainder taken from reference TRBV7-3 and TRBJ2-1, is GAGVSQTPSNKVTEKGKYVELRCDPISGHTALYWYRQSLGQGPEFLIYFQGTGAADDSGLPNDRFFAVRPEGSVSTLKIQRTERGDSAVYLCASSPTGPYNEQFFGPGTRLTVL.

Concerning this clonotype itself: A much larger clone is a single base away; this may be a read error. The V and J genes are TRBV7-8 and TRBJ1-1, with D uncertain. Per the germline V gene, CDR1 is SGHVS and CDR2 is FQNEAQ. The CDR3 runs to 12 residues. The CDR3 nucleotides read TGTGCCGGCAGCCCCCAGCCCCCACTAGCTTTCTTT. It encodes CAGSPQPPLAFF. Based on the CDR3 plus reference TRBV7-8 and TRBJ1-1, the full variable domain is GAGVSQSPRYKVAKRGQDVALRCDPISGHVSLFWYQQALGQGPEFLTYFQNEAQLDKSGLPSDRFFAERPEGSVSTLKIQRTQQEDSAVYLCAGSPQPPLAFFGQGTRLTVV.

This clonotype appeared many times. The chain carries TRBV2 and TRBJ2-3; D tentatively reads TRBD1 or TRBD2 (6 bases each). Germline V gene lookup returns CDR1 SNHLY and CDR2 FYNNEI. CDR3 length equals 16 residues. Trimming took off 9 bases at V and 4 bases at J, with 23 bases between the two ends. CDR3 residues: CARTNRGQGKADTQYF. CDR3 sequence (DNA): TGTGCCAGAACGAACCGGGGGCAGGGGAAGGCAGATACGCAGTATTTT.

The chain is built from TRBV6-2 or TRBV6-3 and TRBJ2-5; no definite D call. Per germline, CDR1 MNHEY and CDR2 SVGEGT. This CDR3 has 12 amino acids. The V gene lost 5 bases and the J gene lost 8 bases, with 12 bases spanning the gap. In DNA, the CDR3 is TGTGCCAGCAGTGAAACAGACGATACCCAGTACTTC. This codes for CASSETDDTQYF.

The chain joins TRBV7-9 to TRBJ2-2; 12 bases match TRBD2. Trimming took 4 bases from V and 1 from J; bases not matched to a gene: 7. CDR1 SEHNR and CDR2 FQNEAQ come from the germline V gene (reference sequence). This CDR3 has 18 residues. In DNA, the CDR3 is TGTGCCAGCAGCTCAACCTGGACTAGCGGGGAGAACACCGGGGAGCTGTTTTTT. Its translation: CASSSTWTSGENTGELFF.

This clonotype came up many times. The V gene is TRBV20-1, the J gene TRBJ2-3, with 7 bases that match TRBD2. Germline assignment: CDR1 DFQATT and CDR2 SNEGSKA (reference sequence). J was trimmed by 3 bases and V by 0 bases; bases with no gene match: 9. The CDR3 is made up of 16 amino acids. CDR3 nucleotide sequence: TGCAGTGCTAGAGATCTGGGCGGGAGTAGAACAGATACGCAGTATTTT. Translation: CSARDLGGSRTDTQYF.

Comment on this clonotype: A much larger clone is a single base away; this may be a read error. CDR3 in DNA: TGTGCCAGCAGTTACCGTGGGACTAACGGGAGTAGGTCAGATACGCAGTATTTT. As protein: CASSYRGTNGSRSDTQYF. J is TRBJ2-3 and V is TRBV6-2 or TRBV6-3; 7 bases line up with TRBD2. CDR3 length: 18 residues. V shed 2 bases, J shed 4 bases, and the junction held 15 bases outside the gene matches. Germline lookup yields CDR1 MNHEY and CDR2 SVGEGT.

This clonotype occurred many times. This chain links TRBV7-9 with TRBJ2-1; 10 positions agree with TRBD2. V shed 3 bases and J 5 bases; nucleotides not matched to a gene: 4. CDR1 and CDR2 from the germline V gene are SEHNR and FQNEAQ (reference sequence). The length of the CDR3 is 15 residues. The CDR3 is CASSFRTSGNNEQFF. CDR3 in DNA: TGTGCCAGCAGCTTCAGGACTAGCGGAAACAATGAGCAGTTCTTC. Looking up the rest from reference TRBV7-9 and TRBJ2-1 gives the full variable domain: DTGVSQNPRHKITKRGQNVTFRCDPISEHNRLYWYRQTLGQGPEFLTYFQNEAQLEKSRLLSDRFSAERPKGSFSTLEIQRTEQGDSAMYLCASSFRTSGNNEQFFGPGTRLTVL.

This clonotype was found many times. As DNA, the CDR3 is TGTGCCAGCAGCGGGACGGGGGCCCCCTACAATGAGCAGTTCTTC. It yields the protein CASSGTGAPYNEQFF. This rearrangement joins TRBV7-2 to TRBJ2-1, with D perhaps TRBD1 or TRBD2 (6 bases each). Germline V gene lookup returns CDR1 SGHTA and CDR2 FQGNSA. CDR3 length equals 15 residues. V lost 5 bases to trimming and J lost 2 bases, with 13 bases between them.

At least ten counts were recorded for this clonotype. CDR3 sequence reads: CSAKRPTTDTQYF. The CDR3 nucleotides are TGCAGTGCCAAGCGACCTACCACAGATACGCAGTATTTT. This chain connects TRBV20-1 to TRBJ2-3; D gene unclear. Germline V gene data show CDR1 as DFQATT and CDR2 as SNEGSKA (reference sequence). Trimming stripped 6 bases from V and 2 bases from J, with 12 bases between. The CDR3 consists of 13 residues.

This rearrangement joins TRBV5-6 to TRBJ2-3; D gene unclear. The V end was cut by 2 bases, the J end by 0 bases, with 10 bases between. Germline CDR1 and CDR2: SGHDT and YYEEEE. The CDR3 runs 15 residues. CDR3 nucleotide sequence: TGTGCCAGCAGCTTATCCTTTTCTAGCACAGATACGCAGTATTTT. Translating it yields CASSLSFSSTDTQYF.

This clonotype was observed a few times. The CDR3 DNA reads TGTGCCAGCAGTTTTTTGGACAGGGAGTTGCGAGAGCAGTACTTC. Translating gives CASSFLDRELREQYF. The chain employs TRBV28 and TRBJ2-7; 8 bases map to TRBD1. V lost 3 bases to trimming and J lost 7 bases; unmatched junction nucleotides: 11. The germline V gene encodes CDR1 MDHEN and CDR2 SYDVKM. This CDR3 region has 15 residues.

In this sample, this clonotype turned up many times. V and J are TRBV6-2 or TRBV6-3 and TRBJ1-2, with D unresolved. The CDR3 sequence is 12 residues long. Germline values: CDR1 MNHEY, CDR2 SVGEGT. Trimming shortened V by 5 bases and J by 6 bases, and 10 bases separated the two germline ends. In DNA form, the CDR3 reads TGTGCCAGCAGTATTCTAAAGCATGGCTACACCTTC. This encodes CASSILKHGYTF.

The J gene is TRBJ2-7, the V gene TRBV20-1; 13 bases are a match to TRBD2. The V gene end was trimmed by 7 bases and the J gene end by 5 bases; junction bases not matched to a gene: 8. Germline V gene data show CDR1 as DFQATT and CDR2 as SNEGSKA (reference sequence). The CDR3 covers 14 residues. CDR3 sequence reads: CSVPRTSGRNEQYF. The CDR3 coding sequence is TGCAGTGTCCCTAGGACTAGCGGGAGAAACGAGCAGTACTTC.

V is TRBV24-1 and J is TRBJ1-1; the D is unclear. In germline, CDR1 is KGHDR, CDR2 SFDVKD. CDR3 length equals 13 residues. Trimming cost V 3 bases and J 5 bases, with 9 bases left between them. CDR3 region: CATSDADGTEAFF. In nucleotides, the CDR3 is TGTGCCACCAGTGATGCGGACGGGACTGAAGCTTTCTTT.

This clonotype was observed at least ten times. The rearrangement joins TRBV11-2 to TRBJ2-2, with TRBD2 matching over 8 bases. Germline loops: CDR1 SGHAT, CDR2 FQNNGV. The trim removed 5 bases at V and 5 bases at J, leaving 7 bases unmatched. The CDR3 is 15 amino acids. Here the CDR3 reads CASSLSGSWTGELFF. CDR3 nucleotides: TGTGCCAGCAGCCTCAGCGGGAGCTGGACCGGGGAGCTGTTTTTT.

This clonotype has only a few counts. CDR3 in DNA: TGTGCCAGCCAACTGGACAGGGTTGATCAGCCCCAGCATTTT. Protein: CASQLDRVDQPQHF. V and J are TRBV6-1 and TRBJ1-5; 8 nucleotides match TRBD1. The CDR3 extends over 14 amino acids. V was pared by 8 bases and J by 5 bases, with 8 bases of the junction left unmatched. Germline V gene lookup returns CDR1 MNHNS and CDR2 SASEGT.

This clonotype showed up many times. The chain couples TRBV2 to TRBJ2-5; 7 bases are a match to TRBD1. Germline CDR1 SNHLY, CDR2 FYNNEI. V was pared by 8 bases and J by 1 base, with 4 bases of the junction left unmatched. The CDR3 length is 13 residues. The CDR3 is CASARDSQETQYF. The CDR3 DNA reads as TGTGCCAGCGCTAGGGACAGCCAAGAGACCCAGTACTTC. The whole variable domain, filled in from reference TRBV2 and TRBJ2-5, reads EPEVTQTPSHQVTQMGQEVILRCVPISNHLYFYWYRQILGQKVEFLVSFYNNEISEKSEIFDDQFSVERPDGSNFTLKIRSTKLEDSAMYFCASARDSQETQYFGPGTRLLVL.

This clonotype showed up many times. The chain couples TRBV12-3 or TRBV12-4 to TRBJ1-1, with no clear D. V was pared by 7 bases and J by 6 bases, with 0 bases between. The CDR3 is 8 amino acids. The CDR3 spells CASTEAFF. The CDR3 bases are TGTGCCAGCACTGAAGCTTTCTTT.

The CDR3: CASSHQGDGNTIYF. The CDR3 DNA reads as TGTGCCAGCAGCCACCAGGGAGATGGAAACACCATATATTTT. This sequence joins TRBV6-1 and TRBJ1-3, with a weak D call TRBD1 (5 bases). The germline V gene has CDR1 MNHNS and CDR2 SASEGT. The V end lost 6 bases, the J end lost 3 bases, and 12 bases lay between the germline ends. The CDR3 extends over 14 amino acids.

This clonotype was recorded many times. This chain connects TRBV2 to TRBJ2-1; TRBD1 agrees at 7 bases. Germline lookup yields CDR1 SNHLY and CDR2 FYNNEI. CDR3 size: 15 residues. J lost 4 bases, V lost 4 bases, and 7 bases had no gene match. The chain's CDR3 is CASSAEGASYNEQFF. In DNA, the CDR3 is TGTGCCAGCAGTGCTGAGGGGGCCTCTTACAATGAGCAGTTCTTC.

This clonotype was counted a few times. The chain carries TRBV6-1 and TRBJ2-3, with 7 bases fitting TRBD2. Germline V lookup: CDR1 MNHNS, CDR2 SASEGT. After removal of 7 bases from V and 0 bases from J, the junction contained 22 bases not matched to a gene. The CDR3 totals 20 residues. This chain's CDR3 is CASKPPGGLIPSFSTDTQYF. CDR3 nucleotides: TGTGCCAGCAAACCGCCGGGGGGACTTATACCCTCCTTTAGCACAGATACGCAGTATTTT.

This clonotype was detected a few times. V usage is TRBV24-1 and J usage is TRBJ1-1; D is unclear. Trimming removed 3 bases at V and 7 bases at J, with 5 bases between. This CDR3 is built from 11 residues. CDR1 and CDR2 from the germline V gene are KGHDR and SFDVKD. The CDR3 nucleotides read TGTGCCACCAGTGATGGCTTTGAAGCTTTCTTT. Translation gives CATSDGFEAFF.

In this sample, this clonotype turned up many times. The rearrangement joins TRBV29-1 to TRBJ2-1, with 10 bases fitting TRBD2. V lost 6 bases and J lost 7; bases outside the gene matches: 6. Germline V gene lookup returns CDR1 SQVTM and CDR2 ANQGSEA. The CDR3 is 13 residues long. CDR3 in amino acids: CSVRTSGVNEQFF. In nucleotides, the CDR3 is TGCAGCGTGCGGACTAGCGGAGTAAATGAGCAGTTCTTC.

This clonotype was observed many times. This chain uses TRBV2 with TRBJ2-7; tentative D call: TRBD2 (5 bases). This CDR3 region has 14 residues. The V end lost 7 bases, the J end lost 1 base, and 14 bases lay between the germline ends. Germline loops: CDR1 SNHLY, CDR2 FYNNEI. DNA for the CDR3: TGTGCCAGCAAGGAGAGCGGTGGGTCCTACGAGCAGTACTTC. It yields the protein CASKESGGSYEQYF.